Each of the 8 T cell receptor beta chains below was sequenced from the same sample in a study of beta chain features in type 1 diabetes. Every bit of the isolated RNA underwent reverse transcription, so sequencing read expressed TCRB transcripts. Only in-frame clones appear in the TCRdb table, and some are missing; sequencing was by immunoSEQ multiplex PCR. Altogether fewer than 250,000 clones are present, over 12% being singletons, with the ten largest covering roughly 0.024%. Sequencing was done on a sample of naive CD4+ T cells from blood. Source of these receptors: a woman in her thirties or forties in good health.

This clone was picked up a small number of times. V and J are TRBV6-5 and TRBJ2-3, with 11 bases matching TRBD2. From germline, CDR1 is MNHEY and CDR2 SVGAGI. The CDR3 runs 15 residues. V shed 6 bases, J shed 4 bases, and the junction held 6 bases outside the gene matches. The CDR3 is CASRLRLAGPDTQYF. As DNA, the CDR3 is TGTGCCAGCAGGTTGAGACTAGCGGGGCCAGATACGCAGTATTTT.

V gene TRBV14 combines with J gene TRBJ2-2; 9 nucleotides align to TRBD2. There are 16 residues in the CDR3. Germline-derived CDR1 and CDR2 are SGHDN and FVKESK. V lost 1 base and J lost 4; bases outside the gene matches: 4. The CDR3 coding sequence is TGTGCCAGCAGCCAAGTTCGCGGGAGGGTCACCGGGGAGCTGTTTTTT. Its protein product is CASSQVRGRVTGELFF.

The chain has TRBV19 and TRBJ1-2; D is undetermined. CDR1 is LNHDA and CDR2 is SQIVND in the germline V gene (reference sequence). This CDR3 is 15 amino acids long. Trimming took 5 bases from V and 6 from J, leaving 19 bases between them. The CDR3 reads CASSSGSRIYHGYTF. The CDR3 DNA reads as TGTGCCAGTAGTTCCGGTTCACGAATCTACCATGGCTACACCTTC.

The chain joins TRBV7-2 to TRBJ1-1, with a weak D call TRBD1 (6 bases). The germline V gene has CDR1 SGHTA and CDR2 FQGNSA. Trimming removed 2 bases from V and 4 bases from J, with 20 bases in between. This CDR3 has 17 residues. CDR3 protein: CASSLMVPTGIGTEAFF. CDR3 in DNA: TGTGCCAGCAGCTTAATGGTGCCGACAGGTATAGGCACTGAAGCTTTCTTT. The full variable domain, completed using reference TRBV7-2 and TRBJ1-1, is GAGVSQSPSNKVTEKGKDVELRCDPISGHTALYWYRQSLGQGLEFLIYFQGNSAPDKSGLPSDRFSAERTGGSVSTLTIQRTQQEDSAVYLCASSLMVPTGIGTEAFFGQGTRLTVV.

The gene calls are TRBV2 and TRBJ1-4; D is unresolved. CDR1 and CDR2 from the germline V gene are SNHLY and FYNNEI. This CDR3 comprises 13 residues. The V end was cut by 4 bases, the J end by 6 bases, with 9 bases between. The chain's CDR3 is CASSGASYEKLFF. The CDR3 nucleotides read TGTGCCAGCAGTGGAGCTAGTTATGAAAAACTGTTTTTT. Supplemented by reference TRBV2 and TRBJ1-4, the full variable domain reads EPEVTQTPSHQVTQMGQEVILRCVPISNHLYFYWYRQILGQKVEFLVSFYNNEISEKSEIFDDQFSVERPDGSNFTLKIRSTKLEDSAMYFCASSGASYEKLFFGSGTQLSVL.

This clone was seen more than once but under ten times. The chain combines TRBV12-5 with TRBJ2-1; D may be TRBD1 (6 bases). Germline loops: CDR1 LGHNT, CDR2 FRNRAP. The CDR3 is 13 amino acids. Trimming took 0 bases from V and 10 from J, leaving 10 bases between them. This CDR3 is CASGLVGGYEQFF. The CDR3 DNA follows: TGTGCTAGTGGTTTGGTAGGGGGATACGAGCAGTTCTTC.

The sample holds a few counts of this clone. J is TRBJ2-3 and V is TRBV19; 9 nucleotides match TRBD2. Germline V lookup: CDR1 LNHDA, CDR2 SQIVND (reference sequence). Trimming cost V 4 bases and J 0 bases; bases outside gene matches: 8. The CDR3 loop spans 17 amino acids. CDR3 amino acids: CASSKWSSGASTDTQYF. The CDR3, as DNA: TGTGCCAGTAGTAAGTGGTCTAGCGGGGCTAGCACAGATACGCAGTATTTT.

This clone was seen only a few times. The rearrangement uses TRBV5-1 and TRBJ2-3; 14 bases are shared with TRBD2. The CDR3 has 19 residues. Germline lookup yields CDR1 SGHRS and CDR2 YFSETQ. V shed 3 bases, J shed 0 bases, and the junction held 9 bases outside the gene matches. CDR3 in DNA: TGCGCCAGCAGCTCCCTGGGGACTAGCGGGGGCCTTAGCACAGATACGCAGTATTTT. This translates into CASSSLGTSGGLSTDTQYF.